Each of the 29 T cell receptor beta chains below was sequenced from the same sample in a study of T cells in Graves' hyperthyroidism and ophthalmopathy (dated by TCRdb to about 2019). The library was built by means of multiplex PCR. Instrument used: Illumina HiSeq 2000. The TCR beta CDR3 regions were amplified from the RNA transcripts. The TCR CDR3 was subjected to a first round of RT-PCR using the HTBI primer set and the Qiagen OneStep RT-PCR kit. The raw public data were reprocessed by TCRdb itself: fastp quality trimming at Q25, MiXCR clonotype calling, in-frame beta chains only. When rows share a CDR3 protein, they turn into one entry using the most common DNA and genes. The sample contains approximately 410,000 distinct CDR3 sequences, roughly 14% of them found a single time. The top ten clones comprise 13% of the sample. Source material: blood. These receptor sequences come from a man aged 18 to 29 with Graves' ophthalmopathy.

This clonotype was counted at least ten times. The chain combines TRBV2 with TRBJ2-5; perhaps TRBD2 as D (6 bases). This CDR3 has 12 amino acids. The V gene lost 6 bases and the J gene lost 4 bases, with 9 bases spanning the gap. Germline-derived CDR1 and CDR2 are SNHLY and FYNNEI. Here the CDR3 reads CASREGLETQYF. For the CDR3, the DNA is TGTGCCAGCAGGGAGGGGCTAGAGACCCAGTACTTC.

This clonotype was seen at least ten times. The V gene is TRBV24-1, the J gene TRBJ2-7; D is possibly TRBD1 (6 bases). CDR3 size: 13 residues. Germline V lookup: CDR1 KGHDR, CDR2 SFDVKD. Trimming removed 4 bases at V and 3 bases at J, with 9 bases between. CDR3 sequence (DNA): TGTGCCACCAGTGACTACAGGGACTACGAGCAGTACTTC. Protein product: CATSDYRDYEQYF.

This clonotype has ten or more counts. The chain has TRBV11-2 and TRBJ2-3, with D possibly being TRBD1 (6 bases). This CDR3 is built from 14 residues. Germline CDR1 and CDR2: SGHAT and FQNNGV. V was shortened by 4 bases and J by 5 bases, with 13 bases between the two germline ends. The CDR3 loop reads CASSSRTDIDTQYF. For the CDR3, the DNA is TGTGCCAGCAGCTCACGGACAGATATAGATACGCAGTATTTT.

Ten or more counts support this clonotype. V gene TRBV7-2 combines with J gene TRBJ2-7; maybe TRBD2 (5 bases). The CDR3 runs 15 residues. Germline V gives CDR1 SGHTA, CDR2 FQGNSA. Trimming left V 1 base short and J 5 bases short, with 15 bases between. The CDR3 nucleotides read TGTGCCAGCAGCTTAGGTCCGGGAATGGAACACGAGCAGTACTTC. This sequence encodes CASSLGPGMEHEQYF.

The genes are TRBV24-1 and TRBJ2-1; 11 nucleotides match TRBD2. The V gene's germline CDR1 is KGHDR and CDR2 SFDVKD. With V trimmed by 3 bases and J by 4 bases, 10 bases remained unmatched. This CDR3 is built from 18 residues. The CDR3 reads CATSDSDLAGGPYNEQFF. CDR3 DNA: TGTGCCACCAGTGATAGCGATCTAGCGGGGGGTCCTTACAATGAGCAGTTCTTC.

J is TRBJ1-3 and V is TRBV12-5, with D possibly matching TRBD1 (5 bases). Trimming stripped 5 bases from V and 1 base from J, with 9 bases between. CDR3 length: 14 residues. Germline CDR1 is LGHNT and CDR2 is FRNRAP. The CDR3 protein is CASGPGRSGNTIYF. DNA of the CDR3: TGTGCTAGTGGTCCAGGGAGGTCTGGAAACACCATATATTTT.

This clonotype occurred a few times. J is TRBJ1-3 and V is TRBV18; 10 nucleotides align to TRBD1. The CDR3 covers 18 residues. Germline CDR1 reads KGHSH; CDR2 reads LQKENI. After removal of 3 bases from V and 0 bases from J, the junction contained 8 bases not matched to a gene. CDR3 protein: CASSPADGTGVSGNTIYF. CDR3 DNA sequence: TGTGCCAGCTCACCCGCGGACGGGACAGGGGTCTCTGGAAACACCATATATTTT. Full variable domain (remainder filled in from reference TRBV18 and TRBJ1-3): NAGVMQNPRHLVRRRGQEARLRCSPMKGHSHVYWYRQLPEEGLKFMVYLQKENIIDESGMPKERFSAEFPKEGPSILRIQQVVRGDSAAYFCASSPADGTGVSGNTIYFGEGSWLTVV.

The table lists this clonotype with a few counts. This sequence joins TRBV6-1 and TRBJ2-6, with D possibly being TRBD1 (5 bases). CDR1 MNHNS and CDR2 SASEGT come from the germline V gene. V lost 5 bases and J lost 2, with 13 bases in between. The CDR3 loop spans 16 amino acids. CDR3: CASSQNLGAGANVLTF. The CDR3 bases are TGTGCCAGCAGTCAAAATCTAGGGGCTGGGGCCAACGTCCTGACTTTC.

This clonotype was picked up many times. The chain combines TRBV2 with TRBJ2-7, with unresolved D. From germline, CDR1 is SNHLY and CDR2 FYNNEI. V lost 5 bases and J 0 bases, leaving 8 bases between the germline ends. The CDR3 runs to 13 residues. CDR3 residues: CASSNWASYEQYF. The CDR3 DNA is TGTGCCAGCAGTAACTGGGCCTCCTACGAGCAGTACTTC.

V is TRBV3-1 and J is TRBJ2-3, with TRBD2 matching over 8 bases. V lost 3 bases and J lost 5; bases outside the gene matches: 7. The germline gives CDR1 LGHDT, CDR2 YNNKEL (reference sequence). The CDR3 runs 15 residues. CDR3 DNA: TGTGCCAGCAGCCAGGGGGGACTAGGAGGAGATACGCAGTATTTT. It translates to CASSQGGLGGDTQYF.

In its sample, this clonotype was seen once. The chain combines TRBV11-2 with TRBJ2-1; TRBD2 matches 15 bases. In germline, CDR1 is SGHAT, CDR2 FQNNGV. The junction had 6 bases not matched to a gene; V was cut back by 6 bases and J by 9 bases. The CDR3 totals 15 residues. CDR3 nucleotides: TGTGCCAGCAGGACCGGGACTAGCGGGGGGTCTGAGCAGTTCTTC. It encodes CASRTGTSGGSEQFF.

The gene calls are TRBV10-3 and TRBJ2-6; 7 bases agree with TRBD1. The CDR3 loop spans 15 amino acids. Germline CDR1 and CDR2: ENHRY and SYGVKD. V lost 3 bases to trimming and J lost 3 bases; unmatched junction nucleotides: 2. The CDR3 region is CAISEGDSGANVLTF. The CDR3, as DNA: TGTGCCATCAGTGAAGGGGACAGTGGGGCCAACGTCCTGACTTTC.

The table lists this clonotype with many counts. The V and J genes are TRBV7-6 and TRBJ2-1; D uncertain. Trimming stripped 5 bases from V and 8 bases from J, with 13 bases between. Germline CDR1 reads SGHVS; CDR2 reads FNYEAQ. This CDR3 spans 13 amino acids. The CDR3 region is CASSPAKWDEQFF. For the CDR3, the DNA is TGTGCCAGCAGCCCAGCCAAATGGGATGAGCAGTTCTTC.

This clonotype occurred many times. J is TRBJ1-5 and V is TRBV12-3 or TRBV12-4, with TRBD1 as a possible D gene (6 bases). The CDR3 has 14 amino acids. Trimming removed 6 bases at V and 0 bases at J, with 9 bases between. As DNA, the CDR3 is TGTGCCAGCAGGACAGGTATTAGCAATCAGCCCCAGCATTTT. Its translation: CASRTGISNQPQHF.

The table lists this clonotype with many counts. The rearrangement joins TRBV3-1 to TRBJ2-7, with unresolved D. V was clipped by 1 base and J by 6 bases, with 10 bases between them. The CDR3 runs to 13 residues. CDR1 is LGHDT, CDR2 YNNKEL, per germline (reference sequence). CDR3 amino acids: CASSQGPVGEQYF. CDR3 bases: TGTGCCAGCAGCCAAGGGCCAGTAGGCGAGCAGTACTTC.

This clonotype was seen many times. The V and J genes are TRBV18 and TRBJ1-6; 10 bases are shared with TRBD1. The length of the CDR3 is 14 residues. Per germline, CDR1 KGHSH and CDR2 LQKENI. V shed 4 bases, J shed 14 bases, and the junction held 8 bases outside the gene matches. The CDR3 coding sequence is TGTGCCAGCTCACTTGGGACAGGGGTTACGACCCTCCACTTT. This encodes CASSLGTGVTTLHF.

The sample holds many counts of this clonotype. This CDR3 reads CASSPTSGRAPEQYF. Here the CDR3 DNA reads TGCGCCAGCAGTCCGACTAGCGGGAGGGCCCCGGAGCAGTACTTC. J is TRBJ2-7 and V is TRBV5-1; 14 nucleotides align to TRBD2. CDR1 and CDR2 from the germline V gene are SGHRS and YFSETQ. Trimming removed 5 bases from V and 7 bases from J; junction bases left unmatched: 8. The length of the CDR3 is 15 residues. Full variable domain (outside the CDR3, taken from reference TRBV5-1 and TRBJ2-7): KAGVTQTPRYLIKTRGQQVTLSCSPISGHRSVSWYQQTPGQGLQFLFEYFSETQRNKGNFPGRFSGRQFSNSRSEMNVSTLELGDSALYLCASSPTSGRAPEQYFGPGTRLTVT.

This clonotype was observed at least ten times. This chain links TRBV7-8 with TRBJ1-2, with D unclear. Looked up from germline, CDR1 is SGHVS and CDR2 is FQNEAQ. CDR3 length equals 15 residues. V was shortened by 3 bases and J by 7 bases, with 18 bases between the two germline ends. The DNA of the CDR3 is TGTGCCAGCAGCTTCTGGACGCCAACAGCTGGTGGCTACACCTTC. As protein: CASSFWTPTAGGYTF.

This clonotype was counted ten times or more. The chain recombines TRBV19 with TRBJ1-5; a possible D gene is TRBD1 (5 bases). Trimming removed 7 bases from V and 3 bases from J, with 13 bases in between. The CDR3 is 14 amino acids. CDR1 LNHDA and CDR2 SQIVND come from the germline V gene (reference sequence). The CDR3 region has the DNA TGTGCCAGTAAGGCGAGACAGAACAATCAGCCCCAGCATTTT. Protein: CASKARQNNQPQHF.

The sample holds many counts of this clonotype. This chain joins TRBV6-6 and TRBJ2-5; D possibly corresponds to TRBD2 (5 bases). Germline loops: CDR1 MNHNY, CDR2 SVGAGI (reference sequence). The V end lost 0 bases, the J end lost 5 bases, and 7 bases lay between the germline ends. The CDR3 consists of 13 residues. The CDR3 coding sequence is TGTGCCAGCAGTTACTCGAGGGAGGAGACCCAGTACTTC. It yields the protein CASSYSREETQYF.

This clonotype was detected a few times. This chain connects TRBV19 to TRBJ2-1; 8 bases line up with TRBD2. Germline-derived CDR1 and CDR2 are LNHDA and SQIVND (reference sequence). This CDR3 spans 14 amino acids. Trimming removed 7 bases from V and 4 bases from J; junction bases left unmatched: 6. CDR3 loop: CASNLGGGYNEQFF. Written as DNA, the CDR3 is TGTGCCAGTAATCTGGGCGGGGGGTACAATGAGCAGTTCTTC.

This clonotype came up many times. V usage is TRBV20-1 and J usage is TRBJ1-2; 7 bases agree with TRBD1. The CDR3 consists of 12 residues. The germline gives CDR1 DFQATT, CDR2 SNEGSKA (reference sequence). The V and J ends lost 3 bases and 7 bases, in that order; junction bases with no gene match: 5. The CDR3 coding sequence is TGCAGTGCTAGTCTACAGGGGAGTGGCTACACCTTC. This translates into CSASLQGSGYTF.

This clonotype has a handful of counts. The rearrangement joins TRBV10-3 to TRBJ2-7; D gene unclear. Trimming removed 6 bases from V and 1 base from J, with 10 bases in between. Germline lookup yields CDR1 ENHRY and CDR2 SYGVKD. This CDR3 contains 13 residues. The CDR3 region is CAIRLQESYEQYF. The CDR3 region has the DNA TGTGCCATCAGGCTTCAGGAATCCTACGAGCAGTACTTC.

This clonotype was detected only a few times. The V call is TRBV4-1, the J call TRBJ2-1; TRBD2 matches 7 bases. V shed 2 bases, J shed 4 bases, and the junction held 5 bases outside the gene matches. The CDR3 sequence is 15 residues long. The germline V gene has CDR1 MGHRA and CDR2 YSYEKL. CDR3 loop: CASSQRDYSYNEQFF. The CDR3, as DNA: TGCGCCAGCAGCCAACGGGACTATTCATACAATGAGCAGTTCTTC.

This clonotype was detected ten times or more. V and J are TRBV7-2 and TRBJ2-1; 8 bases are a match to TRBD2. With V trimmed by 3 bases and J by 5 bases, 6 bases remained unmatched. The CDR3 contains 15 residues. From germline, CDR1 is SGHTA and CDR2 FQGNSA. The CDR3 region is CASSFWSSGDNEQFF. CDR3 nucleotides: TGTGCCAGCAGCTTTTGGAGTAGCGGGGACAATGAGCAGTTCTTC.

V and J are TRBV5-1 and TRBJ2-7; TRBD2 matches 10 bases. This CDR3 region has 15 residues. The V gene's germline CDR1 is SGHRS and CDR2 YFSETQ. Losses at the gene ends were 0 bases for V and 3 bases for J; bases not matched to a gene: 3. DNA for the CDR3: TGCGCCAGCAGCTTGGGGACTAGCGGCCTCTACGAGCAGTACTTC. It yields the protein CASSLGTSGLYEQYF. The full variable domain, in which reference TRBV5-1 and TRBJ2-7 provide the parts outside the CDR3, is KAGVTQTPRYLIKTRGQQVTLSCSPISGHRSVSWYQQTPGQGLQFLFEYFSETQRNKGNFPGRFSGRQFSNSRSEMNVSTLELGDSALYLCASSLGTSGLYEQYFGPGTRLTVT.

The chain joins TRBV7-2 to TRBJ2-1; D gene uncertain. V lost 2 bases, J lost 6 bases, and 20 bases lay in between. Germline loops: CDR1 SGHTA, CDR2 FQGNSA. The length of the CDR3 is 17 residues. CDR3 in DNA: TGTGCCAGCAGCTTATTCCGACGGCCCACTAAGCCCAATGAGCAGTTCTTC. Amino acid sequence: CASSLFRRPTKPNEQFF.

The chain couples TRBV19 to TRBJ1-2; 8 bases are shared with TRBD1. CDR1 and CDR2 from the germline V gene are LNHDA and SQIVND (reference sequence). V lost 2 bases to trimming and J lost 7 bases; unmatched junction nucleotides: 6. This CDR3 region has 14 residues. The CDR3, as DNA: TGTGCCAGTAGTATACCAGGGGGCTATCGTGGCTACACCTTC. This codes for CASSIPGGYRGYTF.

This clonotype appeared many times. V usage is TRBV5-1 and J usage is TRBJ2-1; D remains ambiguous. Trimming removed 4 bases at V and 8 bases at J, with 7 bases between. The germline CDR1 and CDR2 sequences are SGHRS and YFSETQ. The length of the CDR3 is 11 residues. Here the CDR3 reads CASSEEHEQFF. The CDR3 region has the DNA TGCGCCAGCAGCGAGGAACATGAGCAGTTCTTC.